This entry is about one T cell receptor beta chain. This clonotype was counted ten times or more. Its antigen remains undetermined. No clone much larger than this one lies a single base away; base qualities are absent. The sample belongs to a study of T cell repertoires in cytomegalovirus infection (dated by TCRdb to about 2019). General notes on the study: Donor HLA type was relevant to the analysis, because carriage of CMV infection together with the matching HLA type was indicated by public TCR beta signatures. The research as a whole found: In both this cohort and an independent cohort of 352 donors, the cumulative frequency of public TCR beta family members distinguished carriers of CMV infection plus the relevant HLA type. The ex vivo response was dominated by HLA-C-restricted CMV-specific TCR beta clonotypes, which also provided the single most frequent clonotype in two of eight donors.

The data were produced on an Illumina HiSeq 1500. Using fastp trimming at Q25 and MiXCR clonotype assembly, TCRdb reanalyzed the public sequencing data and kept in-frame beta chains. Rows are combined by CDR3 protein, so each entry shows the most common genes and DNA. The sample data list about 260,000 distinct CDR3 sequences, and around 13% of these were observed just once. The top ten constitute around 8.8% of the sample. V lost 6 bases and J lost 7 bases, and the count of bases not matched to a germline gene is 12. The CDR3 numbers 17 residues from cysteine through phenylalanine. CDR3 DNA is the only sequence kept; it has 51 bases, read in frame from the first base. CDR1 SGHAT and CDR2 FQDESV are derived from the germline V gene (reference sequence).

Sequencing was carried out using PBMCs. This receptor was obtained from a human donor in good health (CMV status not recorded). Some clones in this sample may be carry-over from other donors' samples. The chain employs TRBV11-1 and TRBJ2-7; 16 nucleotides in the junction match TRBD2. DNA sequence: TGTGCCAGCAGACCGGGACTAGCGGGAGGGCCGACGGGGGAGCAGTACTTC. Translated, this gives CASRPGLAGGPTGEQYF. When the CDR3 is completed using the reference TRBV11-1 and TRBJ2-7 genes on either side, the full variable domain is EAEVAQSPRYKITEKSQAVAFWCDPISGHATLYWYRQILGQGPELLVQFQDESVVDDSQLPKDRFSAERLKGVDSTLKIQPAELGDSAMYLCASRPGLAGGPTGEQYFGPGTRLTVT.